This TCR beta chain stems from a study of shared clonotypes between healthy human individuals. Naive CD8 cells lacked CD45RO and underwent positive selection for CCR7, leaving out terminally differentiated effector memory CD45RA+ cells. Original data processing: Junction-only sequences without quality scores came from ImmunoSEQ, so filtering differed. Data came from immunoSEQ multiplex PCR; TCRdb stores just in-frame clones and leaves some out. V and J calls plus clone size are reproduced from that table; the DNA served to infer D and trimming. The sample lists 800,000 or so clones; 90% to 98% were seen once. Looked up from germline, CDR1 is KGHSH and CDR2 is LQKENI. V lost 3 bases, J lost 0 bases, and 8 bases stayed unmatched. The length of the CDR3 is 18 residues.

The sequencing sample was made of naive CD8+ T cells sorted from blood. This clonotype was sampled from a man aged 25-45 years in good health. The gene calls are TRBV18 and TRBJ2-6; 7 positions match TRBD2. The DNA of the CDR3 is TGTGCCAGCTCACCTATAATAGCGGGCGACTCTGGGGCCAACGTCCTGACTTTC. This sequence encodes CASSPIIAGDSGANVLTF. The complete variable domain, with remaining parts taken from reference TRBV18 and TRBJ2-6, reads NAGVMQNPRHLVRRRGQEARLRCSPMKGHSHVYWYRQLPEEGLKFMVYLQKENIIDESGMPKERFSAEFPKEGPSILRIQQVVRGDSAAYFCASSPIIAGDSGANVLTFGAGSRLTVL.